This T cell receptor beta chain was sequenced during a study of T cell repertoires in cytomegalovirus infection. At the level of the study: Shared public TCR beta signatures pointed to both CMV infection and a matching HLA type. Whole-study results and caveats: HLA-C-restricted TCR beta clonotypes specific for CMV led the ex vivo response.

There are 14 residues in the CDR3. Germline values: CDR1 MDHEN, CDR2 SYDVKM. V was pared by 3 bases and J by 8 bases, with 13 bases between. This clonotype has just a few counts. Its specificity is unknown. TCRdb recomputed calls from the reads with MiXCR, one row per CDR3 protein. The repertoire holds some 200,000 distinct CDR3 sequences, with approximately 9.6% as singletons. This receptor was taken from a human donor in good health (CMV status not recorded). Some clones in this sample may be carry-over from other donors' samples. Sequenced input: PBMCs. V gene TRBV28 combines with J gene TRBJ1-4; maybe TRBD1 (5 bases). CDR3 sequence reads: CASSFWGNREKLFF. The CDR3, as DNA: TGTGCCAGCAGTTTTTGGGGGAACCGAGAAAAACTGTTTTTT.